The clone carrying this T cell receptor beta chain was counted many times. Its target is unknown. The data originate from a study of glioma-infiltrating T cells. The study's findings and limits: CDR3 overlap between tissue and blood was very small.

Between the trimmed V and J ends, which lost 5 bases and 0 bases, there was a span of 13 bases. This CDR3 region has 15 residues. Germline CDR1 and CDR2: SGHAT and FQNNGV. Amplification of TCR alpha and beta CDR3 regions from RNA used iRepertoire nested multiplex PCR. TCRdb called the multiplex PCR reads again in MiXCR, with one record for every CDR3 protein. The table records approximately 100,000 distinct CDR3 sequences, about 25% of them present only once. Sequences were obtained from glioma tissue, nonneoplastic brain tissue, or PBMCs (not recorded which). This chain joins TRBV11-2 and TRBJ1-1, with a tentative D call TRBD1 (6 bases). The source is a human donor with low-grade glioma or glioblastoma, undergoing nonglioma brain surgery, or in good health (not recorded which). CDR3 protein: CASSDRRVMNTEAFF. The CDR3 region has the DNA TGTGCCAGCAGCGACAGGCGAGTCATGAACACTGAAGCTTTCTTT.